These 15 T cell receptor beta chains were all obtained from the same sample, sequenced in a study of blood T cell repertoires in COVID-19. Sequencing was performed with immunoSEQ multiplex PCR; in TCRdb, only in-frame clones are kept and a portion is missing. The table records about 350,000 clones, roughly 90% of them present only once. The sample consisted of PBMCs or T cells enriched from blood (not recorded which). These receptors were taken from a woman between 25 and 40 years old who had been exposed to COVID-19.

This clone was seen a single time. J is TRBJ1-2 and V is TRBV5-4; D is unclear. V shed 0 bases and J shed 4 bases, with 7 bases lying between them. CDR1 and CDR2 (germline): SGHNT, YYREEE (reference sequence). The CDR3 has 13 residues. The CDR3 DNA is TGTGCCAGCAGCTTGGGGGGAGGCTATGGCTACACCTTC. Translated, it gives CASSLGGGYGYTF.

The chain combines TRBV7-9 with TRBJ1-5; the D is unclear. V lost 0 bases and J 6 bases, leaving 6 bases between the germline ends. The CDR3 loop spans 13 amino acids. CDR1 and CDR2 (germline): SEHNR, FQNEAQ (reference sequence). DNA for the CDR3: TGTGCCAGCAGCTTAGCGGAGGGTCAGCCCCAGCATTTT. Amino acid sequence: CASSLAEGQPQHF. Based on the CDR3 plus reference TRBV7-9 and TRBJ1-5, the full variable domain is DTGVSQNPRHKITKRGQNVTFRCDPISEHNRLYWYRQTLGQGPEFLTYFQNEAQLEKSRLLSDRFSAERPKGSFSTLEIQRTEQGDSAMYLCASSLAEGQPQHFGDGTRLSIL.

As for this clone: The DNA is left out, because the CDR3 cannot be placed on it with certainty; the CDR3 is given as TCRdb lists it. V and J are TRBV21-1 and TRBJ2-1; the D call in the table, TRBD2, was not verified against the DNA. TRBV21-1 is a known pseudogene. Counting both end residues, the CDR3 totals 19 amino acids. CDR3 sequence reads: CASSKVWASGSPSYNEQFF.

The chain uses TRBV5-4 and TRBJ1-1, with a weak D call TRBD1 (5 bases). Trimming took 4 bases from V and 0 from J, leaving 10 bases between them. The CDR3 covers 14 residues. Germline CDR1 and CDR2: SGHNT and YYREEE (reference sequence). CDR3 in amino acids: CASSPDIMNTEAFF. The CDR3 nucleotides read TGTGCCAGCAGCCCGGACATTATGAACACTGAAGCTTTCTTT.

The chain combines TRBV19 with TRBJ2-2; tentatively, D is TRBD1 (6 bases). CDR3 size: 15 residues. Germline values: CDR1 LNHDA, CDR2 SQIVND (reference sequence). Trimming left V 3 bases short and J 7 bases short, with 15 bases between. The CDR3 region has the DNA TGTGCCAGTAGTATGGACAGTAAGGCGATCGGGGAGCTGTTTTTT. Translated, it gives CASSMDSKAIGELFF.

The V and J genes are TRBV5-1 and TRBJ2-5, with D tentatively TRBD2 (6 bases). CDR1 and CDR2 (germline): SGHRS, YFSETQ. The CDR3 loop spans 19 amino acids. The V gene lost 0 bases and the J gene lost 2 bases, with 23 bases spanning the gap. The CDR3: CASSLAGVIAAGGQETQYF. The CDR3 DNA follows: TGCGCCAGCAGCTTGGCCGGCGTGATAGCGGCCGGGGGTCAAGAGACCCAGTACTTC. Together with reference TRBV5-1 and TRBJ2-5, the CDR3 gives the full variable domain: KAGVTQTPRYLIKTRGQQVTLSCSPISGHRSVSWYQQTPGQGLQFLFEYFSETQRNKGNFPGRFSGRQFSNSRSEMNVSTLELGDSALYLCASSLAGVIAAGGQETQYFGPGTRLLVL.

This clone came up a few times. This chain connects TRBV7-9 to TRBJ2-5; D gene uncertain. This CDR3 comprises 12 residues. The germline CDR1 and CDR2 sequences are SEHNR and FQNEAQ (reference sequence). V lost 8 bases and J 5 bases, leaving 12 bases between the germline ends. CDR3 protein: CASQPAGETQYF. The CDR3 nucleotides read TGTGCCAGCCAACCGGCCGGGGAGACCCAGTACTTC.

J is TRBJ2-7 and V is TRBV5-1; 10 bases map to TRBD2. With 5 bases clipped from V and 2 bases from J, the junction kept 19 bases outside the gene matches. The CDR3 has 19 amino acids. The V gene's germline CDR1 is SGHRS and CDR2 YFSETQ. The CDR3 bases are TGCGCCAGCAGTCTCTTAAGGACTAGCGGACCTACGGGGGCCTACGAGCAGTACTTC. This gives the protein CASSLLRTSGPTGAYEQYF.

J is TRBJ2-1 and V is TRBV27, with 7 bases lining up with TRBD2. Losses at the gene ends were 5 bases for V and 0 bases for J; bases not matched to a gene: 4. The germline CDR1 and CDR2 sequences are MNHEY and SMNVEV (reference sequence). The CDR3 is 15 amino acids. CDR3 sequence: CASSRASGSYNEQFF. The CDR3 nucleotides read TGTGCCAGCAGTCGTGCTAGCGGCTCCTACAATGAGCAGTTCTTC.

The genes are TRBV29-1 and TRBJ2-1; 12 positions agree with TRBD2. Germline V gene data show CDR1 as SQVTM and CDR2 as ANQGSEA. This CDR3 is 13 amino acids long. Trimming removed 6 bases from V and 7 bases from J; junction bases left unmatched: 4. CDR3 loop: CSVRTSGKNEQFF. CDR3 sequence (DNA): TGCAGCGTACGGACTAGCGGGAAAAATGAGCAGTTCTTC.

The genes are TRBV28 and TRBJ2-4; 7 bases line up with TRBD1. The CDR3 length is 13 residues. CDR1 is MDHEN and CDR2 is SYDVKM in the germline V gene. With V trimmed by 10 bases and J by 4 bases, 7 bases remained unmatched. The CDR3 here is CATFGTDKNIQYF. CDR3 DNA sequence: TGTGCCACCTTCGGGACAGATAAAAACATTCAGTACTTC.

The V and J genes are TRBV28 and TRBJ2-1, with TRBD1 matching over 8 bases. Germline lookup yields CDR1 MDHEN and CDR2 SYDVKM. The CDR3 is 15 residues long. V dropped 6 bases and J dropped 8; count of bases not matched to a gene: 12. The CDR3 region is CASSSPPGGFDEQFF. The CDR3 DNA is TGTGCCAGCAGCTCCCCCCCAGGGGGCTTCGATGAGCAGTTCTTC. Variable domain in full (rest from reference TRBV28 and TRBJ2-1): DVKVTQSSRYLVKRTGEKVFLECVQDMDHENMFWYRQDPGLGLRLIYFSYDVKMKEKGDIPEGYSVSREKKERFSLILESASTNQTSMYLCASSSPPGGFDEQFFGPGTRLTVL.

The chain carries TRBV18 and TRBJ2-5, with 8 nucleotides matching TRBD2. Germline V gene sequence: CDR1 KGHSH, CDR2 LQKENI. The CDR3 spans 17 residues. The ends lost 3 bases at V and 5 bases at J; junction bases unmatched: 14. CDR3 protein: CASSPLNSGDLRETQYF. In DNA form, the CDR3 reads TGTGCCAGCTCACCTCTAAATAGCGGGGACCTCAGGGAGACCCAGTACTTC.

The chain combines TRBV7-8 with TRBJ1-2, with 9 positions matching TRBD1. CDR1 is SGHVS and CDR2 is FQNEAQ in the germline V gene. V was pared by 5 bases and J by 1 base, with 5 bases of the junction left unmatched. The CDR3 contains 15 residues. For the CDR3, the DNA is TGTGCCAGCAGCCTAGGGACAGGGAGTAACTATGGCTACACCTTC. Encoded protein: CASSLGTGSNYGYTF.

This sequence joins TRBV19 and TRBJ2-7, with D tentatively TRBD1 (5 bases). Germline CDR1 is LNHDA and CDR2 is SQIVND (reference sequence). V was trimmed by 8 bases and J by 3 bases, leaving 17 bases between them. This CDR3 comprises 14 residues. The CDR3 reads CASQGSGIDYEQYF. In DNA form, the CDR3 reads TGTGCCAGTCAGGGATCTGGGATCGACTACGAGCAGTACTTC. The variable domain in full, with the rest retrieved from reference TRBV19 and TRBJ2-7, is DGGITQSPKYLFRKEGQNVTLSCEQNLNHDAMYWYRQDPGQGLRLIYYSQIVNDFQKGDIAEGYSVSREKKESFPLTVTSAQKNPTAFYLCASQGSGIDYEQYFGPGTRLTVT.